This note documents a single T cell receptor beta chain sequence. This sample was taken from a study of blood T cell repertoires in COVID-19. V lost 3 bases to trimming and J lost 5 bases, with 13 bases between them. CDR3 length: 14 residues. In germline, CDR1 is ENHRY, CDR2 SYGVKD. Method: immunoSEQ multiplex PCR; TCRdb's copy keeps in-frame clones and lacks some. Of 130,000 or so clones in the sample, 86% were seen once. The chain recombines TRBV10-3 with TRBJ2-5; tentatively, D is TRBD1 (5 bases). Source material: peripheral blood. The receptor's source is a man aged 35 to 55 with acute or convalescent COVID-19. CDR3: CAISDHDGAETQYF. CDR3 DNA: TGTGCCATCAGTGACCACGATGGGGCGGAGACCCAGTACTTC.